This T cell receptor beta chain emerged from a study of blood T cell repertoires in COVID-19. This table comes from immunoSEQ multiplex PCR, and its TCRdb copy is limited to in-frame clones, with some not included. The table shows approximately 240,000 clones, with approximately 82% occurring only once. In germline, CDR1 is SNHLY, CDR2 FYNNEI. V gave up 2 bases and J gave up 4 bases, with 8 bases separating them. The CDR3 is 13 amino acids. The sequenced material came from peripheral blood. The chain joins TRBV2 to TRBJ1-1; no reliable D call. The source of this sequence is a woman aged 80 or over with active or convalescent COVID-19. The CDR3 region has the DNA TGTGCCAGCAGTGAATATCCCCTCACTGAAGCTTTCTTT. Translation: CASSEYPLTEAFF. The entire variable domain, with the rest obtained from reference TRBV2 and TRBJ1-1, is as follows: EPEVTQTPSHQVTQMGQEVILRCVPISNHLYFYWYRQILGQKVEFLVSFYNNEISEKSEIFDDQFSVERPDGSNFTLKIRSTKLEDSAMYFCASSEYPLTEAFFGQGTRLTVV.